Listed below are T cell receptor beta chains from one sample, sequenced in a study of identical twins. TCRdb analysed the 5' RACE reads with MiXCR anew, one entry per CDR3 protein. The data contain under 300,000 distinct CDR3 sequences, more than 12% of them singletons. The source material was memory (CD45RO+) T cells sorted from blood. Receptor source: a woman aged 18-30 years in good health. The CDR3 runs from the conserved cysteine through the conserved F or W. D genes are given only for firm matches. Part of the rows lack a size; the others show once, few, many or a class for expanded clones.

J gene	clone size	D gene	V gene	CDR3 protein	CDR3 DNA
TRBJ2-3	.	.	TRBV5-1	CASSWGDSGDTQYF	TGCGCCAGCAGCTGGGGGGACAGCGGAGATACGCAGTATTTT
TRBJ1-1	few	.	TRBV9	CASSPFRNTEAFF	TGTGCCAGCAGCCCGTTCAGGAACACTGAAGCTTTCTTT
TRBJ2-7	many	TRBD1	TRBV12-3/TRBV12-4	CASTLGQTYEQYF	TGTGCCAGCACCCTGGGACAGACCTACGAGCAGTACTTC
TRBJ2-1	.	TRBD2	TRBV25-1	CASSDIGLAGDEQFF	TGTGCCAGCAGTGACATAGGACTAGCGGGAGATGAGCAGTTCTTC
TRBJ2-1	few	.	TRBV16	CASSQSKTVNEQFF	TGTGCCAGCAGCCAATCAAAAACAGTCAATGAGCAGTTCTTC
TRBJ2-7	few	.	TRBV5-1	CASTNYPLGGNEQYF	TGCGCCAGCACCAATTACCCTCTGGGGGGCAACGAGCAGTACTTC
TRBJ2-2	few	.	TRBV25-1	CASQGPTNTGELFF	TGTGCCAGTCAGGGGCCTACGAACACCGGGGAGCTGTTTTTT
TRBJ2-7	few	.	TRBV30	CAWSVGSAQYF	TGTGCCTGGAGTGTGGGTAGCGCGCAGTACTTC
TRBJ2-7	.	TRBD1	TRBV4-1	CASSQEPRTGAYEQYF	TGCGCCAGCAGCCAAGAACCCCGGACAGGAGCCTACGAGCAGTACTTC
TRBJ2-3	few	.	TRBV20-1	CSAPPNTDTQYF	TGCAGTGCCCCGCCCAACACAGATACGCAGTATTTT
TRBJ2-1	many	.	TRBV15	CATSRNNEQFF	TGTGCCACCAGCAGGAACAATGAGCAGTTCTTC
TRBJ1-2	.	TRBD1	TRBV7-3	CASSPTGDDYGYTF	TGTGCCAGCAGCCCGACAGGGGACGACTATGGCTACACCTTC
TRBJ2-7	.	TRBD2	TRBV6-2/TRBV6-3	CASSGQAGGPHEQYF	TGTGCCAGCAGTGGACAAGCGGGAGGGCCCCACGAGCAGTACTTC
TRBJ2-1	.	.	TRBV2	CASRGLNYNEQFF	TGTGCCAGCAGGGGACTCAACTACAATGAGCAGTTCTTC
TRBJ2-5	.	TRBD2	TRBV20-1	CSASASGWETQYF	TGCAGTGCTAGTGCTAGCGGGTGGGAGACCCAGTACTTC
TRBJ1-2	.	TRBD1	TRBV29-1	CSVVGQGAGYTF	TGCAGCGTTGTCGGACAGGGAGCTGGCTACACCTTC
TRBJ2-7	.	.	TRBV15	CATNRGSKGEQYF	TGTGCCACCAATCGGGGGTCAAAAGGCGAGCAGTACTTC
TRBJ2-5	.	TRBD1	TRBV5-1	CASSQGASEETQYF	TGCGCCAGCAGTCAGGGGGCGTCAGAGGAGACCCAGTACTTC
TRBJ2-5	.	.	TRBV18	CASSPQWGGPEETQYF	TGTGCCAGCTCACCGCAATGGGGGGGCCCAGAGGAGACCCAGTACTTC
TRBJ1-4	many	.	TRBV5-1	CASSLGTDILANEKLFF	TGCGCCAGCAGCTTGGGGACGGACATACTAGCTAATGAAAAACTGTTTTTT
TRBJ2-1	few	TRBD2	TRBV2	CASRGGPNPGEQFF	TGTGCCTCTCGGGGGGGACCAAACCCGGGCGAGCAGTTCTTC
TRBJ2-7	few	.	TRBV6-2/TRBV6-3	CASSGIYEQYF	TGTGCCAGCAGTGGCATTTACGAGCAGTACTTC
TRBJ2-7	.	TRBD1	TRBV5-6	CASSQYGTGAYEQYF	TGTGCCAGCAGCCAATACGGGACAGGGGCCTACGAGCAGTACTTC